The 7 T cell receptor beta chains below all came from one sample that was sequenced in a study of CD8+ T cells in alopecia areata. Sequencing templates came from extracted RNA that was reverse transcribed into cDNA. Sequenced by immunoSEQ multiplex PCR; TCRdb stores in-frame clones only, minus some. The sample carries 95,000 to 110,000 clones, around 86% recorded once. Treatment noted: oral pan-JAK inhibitor, 5-10 mg twice daily. The input for sequencing was CD8+ T cells sorted from blood, taken at approximately week 30, from a patient treated with tofacitinib. These receptors originate from a human donor with alopecia areata.

The chain joins TRBV7-6 to TRBJ2-1, with 12 bases identical to TRBD2. V gave up 1 base and J gave up 8 bases; unmatched junction bases: 0. CDR3 length equals 14 residues. The germline gives CDR1 SGHVS, CDR2 FNYEAQ. The CDR3 spells CASSLGTSGDEQFF. The CDR3 coding sequence is TGTGCCAGCAGCTTAGGGACTAGCGGGGATGAGCAGTTCTTC.

The rearrangement joins TRBV11-2 to TRBJ2-5; no clear D. Per germline, CDR1 SGHAT and CDR2 FQNNGV. The CDR3 sequence is 14 residues long. V gave up 1 base and J gave up 3 bases, with 9 bases separating them. This chain's CDR3 is CASSLGYIEETQYF. DNA of the CDR3: TGTGCCAGCAGCTTAGGATATATAGAAGAGACCCAGTACTTC.

DNA of the CDR3: TGTGCCAGCAGCTCCGGGACAGGGAACACTGAAGCTTTCTTT. Its translation: CASSSGTGNTEAFF. The chain links TRBV13 to TRBJ1-1; the match to TRBD1 covers 8 bases. Unmatched junction bases numbered 2, after V lost 4 bases and J lost 1 base. CDR3 length equals 14 residues. CDR1 and CDR2 from the germline V gene are PRHDT and FYEKMQ (reference sequence).

V gene TRBV29-1 combines with J gene TRBJ2-2; the D gene is possibly TRBD1 (6 bases). Germline V gives CDR1 SQVTM, CDR2 ANQGSEA. CDR3 length equals 14 residues. V dropped 3 bases and J dropped 5 bases, with 13 bases sitting between them. In DNA, the CDR3 is TGCAGCGTTGAGGGGGCCGAGGGGACCGGGGAGCTGTTTTTT. Amino acids: CSVEGAEGTGELFF.

Remarks on this clone: Other DNA sequences in the same sample also yield this CDR3. The V call is TRBV9, the J call TRBJ2-7, with D maybe TRBD2 (5 bases). The CDR3 runs 13 residues. Germline-derived CDR1 and CDR2 are SGDLS and YYNGEE. V was pared by 0 bases and J by 2 bases, with 6 bases between. CDR3 protein: CASSVGGTYEQYF. As DNA, the CDR3 is TGTGCCAGCAGCGTAGGAGGGACCTACGAGCAGTACTTC.

This chain uses TRBV2 with TRBJ2-3, with 11 bases fitting TRBD2. The germline V gene has CDR1 SNHLY and CDR2 FYNNEI. CDR3 length equals 13 residues. Trimming cost V 6 bases and J 5 bases; bases outside gene matches: 1. For the CDR3, the DNA is TGTGCCAGCAGAGGACTAGCGGGAGATACGCAGTATTTT. Its translation is CASRGLAGDTQYF.

The chain joins TRBV6-5 to TRBJ2-5; either TRBD1 or TRBD2 may fit D (5 bases each). The CDR3 spans 14 residues. Between the trimmed V and J ends, which lost 4 bases and 2 bases, there was a span of 11 bases. In germline, CDR1 is MNHEY, CDR2 SVGAGI. CDR3 protein: CASSLMGDQETQYF. CDR3 DNA sequence: TGTGCCAGCAGTTTAATGGGGGATCAAGAGACCCAGTACTTC.